This T cell receptor beta chain was sequenced in a study of T cell repertoires in cytomegalovirus infection. From germline, CDR1 is SGHRS and CDR2 YFSETQ. V shed 4 bases and J 4 bases; nucleotides not matched to a gene: 6. This CDR3 is 14 amino acids long. TCRdb re-analysed the reads in MiXCR, keeping a single row per CDR3 protein. Of 200,000 to 300,000 distinct CDR3 sequences in the sample, 5% to 8.5% were seen once. Points from the study as a whole: Public TCR beta family frequency separated CMV-and-HLA carriers, including in an independent cohort.

This clonotype was seen at least ten times. Its specificity is unknown. The origin of this receptor is a human donor in good health (CMV status not recorded). Some clones in this sample may be carry-over from other donors' samples. The chain employs TRBV5-1 and TRBJ1-2, with TRBD1 identical over 8 bases. The sample was PBMCs. The CDR3 DNA is TGCGCCAGCAGCCCCAGGACAGGGTCCTATGGCTACACCTTC. Translation: CASSPRTGSYGYTF.